This TCR beta chain originates from a study of cytomegalovirus exposure and HLA in healthy donors. The V end lost 0 bases, the J end lost 4 bases, and 8 bases lay between the germline ends. Germline CDR1 and CDR2: MGHRA and YSYEKL. The CDR3 is 14 amino acids. Libraries were prepared by immunoSEQ multiplex PCR; TCRdb keeps only in-frame clonotypes and omits some of them. The sample lists around 150,000 clones, about 86% occurring once. The rearrangement uses TRBV4-1 and TRBJ2-3; the D call may be TRBD1 or TRBD2 (5 bases each). Source material: PBMCs. This receptor was taken from a woman between 25 and 40 years old in good health and CMV-seronegative. CDR3 amino acids: CASSQERGSDTQYF. DNA of the CDR3: TGCGCCAGCAGCCAAGAACGGGGCTCAGATACGCAGTATTTT.